The 32 T cell receptor beta chains below come from one sample, sequenced in a study of shared clonotypes between healthy human individuals. Clones were sequenced by immunoSEQ multiplex PCR, and TCRdb holds only the in-frame ones, with some missing. The sample lists 400,000 to 500,000 clones; over 60% were seen once. Sequencing used PBMCs. Every receptor here comes from a middle-aged woman in good health. Some clones in this sample may be carry-over from other donors' samples.

Remarks on this clone: The same CDR3 also results from other DNA sequences found in this sample. This chain joins TRBV19 and TRBJ2-5; the match to TRBD2 covers 14 bases. Germline V gene data show CDR1 as LNHDA and CDR2 as SQIVND (reference sequence). The CDR3 spans 17 residues. Germline trimming cut 3 bases from V and 5 bases from J; bases unmatched to any gene: 8. DNA of the CDR3: TGTGCCAGTAGTATGGGACTAGCGGGAGCCTCTGGTGAGACCCAGTACTTC. It is translated as CASSMGLAGASGETQYF.

The table lists this clone with many counts. One end of the junction is discordant with germline, which a read error may explain. V and J are TRBV30 and TRBJ2-7; D may be TRBD1 (7 bases). The CDR3 runs to 12 residues. CDR1 GTSNPN and CDR2 SVGIG come from the germline V gene (reference sequence). The CDR3 sequence: CAWEEGASHENF. CDR3 coding DNA: TGTGCCTGGGAGGAGGGGGCCAGCCATGAGAACTTC.

Concerning this clone: A read error is possible here, since a much larger clone lies one base away. This CDR3 is also generated by other DNA sequences in the sample. The chain carries TRBV29-1 and TRBJ2-7; 8 nucleotides agree with TRBD1. The CDR3 contains 14 residues. Germline V gene data show CDR1 as SQVTM and CDR2 as ANQGSEA. CDR3 in DNA: TGCAGCGTGGAGCACGGGACAGGTTCATCCGAGCAGTACTTT. This sequence encodes CSVEHGTGSSEQYF.

This chain uses TRBV28 with TRBJ1-2; D not resolved. The CDR3 sequence is 13 residues long. The germline V and J ends were trimmed by 1 base and 0 bases, with 3 bases remaining between them. CDR1 is MDHEN and CDR2 is SYDVKM in the germline V gene. The DNA for the CDR3 is TGTGCCAGCAGTTTATATCCTAACTATGGCTACACCTTC. Protein product: CASSLYPNYGYTF.

As regards this clone: The germline gene is not matched at one end of the junction; a read error may be the cause. The rearrangement uses TRBV6-5 and TRBJ2-5, with D uncertain. This CDR3 spans 12 amino acids. Germline V gene lookup returns CDR1 MNHEY and CDR2 SVGAGI. The CDR3 spells CASSRNGEAQYF. CDR3 sequence (DNA): TGTGCCAGCAGTCGAAATGGAGAGGCCCAGTACTTC.

The V gene is TRBV7-9, the J gene TRBJ1-4; no reliable D call. CDR3 size: 15 residues. V lost 5 bases and J 8 bases, leaving 18 bases between the germline ends. Germline loops: CDR1 SEHNR, CDR2 FQNEAQ (reference sequence). The CDR3 DNA sequence: TGTGCCAGCAGCCCCAGCGGGTTGAAAAACGAAAAACTGTTTTTT. This encodes CASSPSGLKNEKLFF.

This clone showed up just once. V gene TRBV5-1 combines with J gene TRBJ1-5; D unresolved. Trimming removed 4 bases at V and 1 base at J, with 12 bases between. The germline V gene encodes CDR1 SGHRS and CDR2 YFSETQ. This CDR3 has 15 amino acids. CDR3 nucleotide sequence: TGCGCCAGCAGCCTGGGTGTCGGCAGCAATCAGCCCCAGCATTTT. Protein: CASSLGVGSNQPQHF.

The rearrangement joins TRBV2 to TRBJ2-6, with unresolved D. CDR1 and CDR2 (germline): SNHLY, FYNNEI. CDR3 length equals 13 residues. V lost 7 bases and J 4 bases, leaving 8 bases between the germline ends. The CDR3 DNA follows: TGTGCCAGCATCGAAACCGGGGCCAACGTCCTGACTTTC. This encodes CASIETGANVLTF. The entire variable domain, with the rest obtained from reference TRBV2 and TRBJ2-6, is as follows: EPEVTQTPSHQVTQMGQEVILRCVPISNHLYFYWYRQILGQKVEFLVSFYNNEISEKSEIFDDQFSVERPDGSNFTLKIRSTKLEDSAMYFCASIETGANVLTFGAGSRLTVL.

V and J are TRBV6-5 and TRBJ2-1, with no clear D. The CDR3 has 13 amino acids. Germline-derived CDR1 and CDR2 are MNHEY and SVGAGI. V gave up 5 bases and J gave up 12 bases, with 17 bases separating them. DNA for the CDR3: TGTGCCAGCAGTCGCTCCGCGGAGAGTGTGCAGTTCTTC. Translation: CASSRSAESVQFF.

The V gene is TRBV9, the J gene TRBJ2-5, with 14 bases fitting TRBD2. Per germline, CDR1 SGDLS and CDR2 YYNGEE. V was clipped by 0 bases and J by 2 bases; unmatched bases: 18. CDR3 length equals 22 residues. CDR3: CASSVGAPLTSGRALSQETQYF. CDR3 in DNA: TGTGCCAGCAGCGTAGGAGCCCCCCTGACTAGCGGGAGGGCCCTATCTCAAGAGACCCAGTACTTC.

The chain carries TRBV29-1 and TRBJ1-5; 7 bases align to TRBD1. The germline V gene encodes CDR1 SQVTM and CDR2 ANQGSEA. The CDR3 totals 12 residues. J lost 6 bases, V lost 6 bases, and 5 bases had no gene match. The CDR3 region has the DNA TGCAGCGTGCTGACAGGGCGTCAGCCCCAGCATTTT. Amino acids: CSVLTGRQPQHF.

The CDR3 spells CASSIQRTSVYNEQFF. The CDR3 DNA sequence: TGTGCCAGCAGCATCCAAAGGACTAGCGTATACAATGAGCAGTTCTTC. V and J are TRBV11-2 and TRBJ2-1; TRBD2 aligns across 9 bases. The CDR3 runs to 16 residues. Trimming at V came to 5 bases and at J to 4 bases, leaving 9 bases not matched to a gene. Germline V gene sequence: CDR1 SGHAT, CDR2 FQNNGV.

There are a few counts of this clone. This CDR3 is CASRAPGHTGGVSYNEQFF. The CDR3 DNA is TGTGCCAGCAGGGCCCCGGGTCATACGGGGGGGGTATCCTACAATGAGCAGTTCTTC. The genes are TRBV28 and TRBJ2-1, with 8 bases aligning to TRBD2. The ends lost 6 bases at V and 1 base at J; junction bases unmatched: 17. The CDR3 loop spans 19 amino acids. From germline, CDR1 is MDHEN and CDR2 SYDVKM. Using reference TRBV28 and TRBJ2-1 for the parts outside the CDR3, the full variable domain is DVKVTQSSRYLVKRTGEKVFLECVQDMDHENMFWYRQDPGLGLRLIYFSYDVKMKEKGDIPEGYSVSREKKERFSLILESASTNQTSMYLCASRAPGHTGGVSYNEQFFGPGTRLTVL.

This clone was seen a few times. The V and J genes are TRBV5-6 and TRBJ1-4; no reliable D call. The CDR3 loop spans 15 amino acids. Trimming took 0 bases from V and 4 from J, leaving 10 bases between them. Per the germline V gene, CDR1 is SGHDT and CDR2 is YYEEEE. The CDR3 DNA reads as TGTGCCAGCAGCTTGGCGACGGGAAGTAATGAAAAACTGTTTTTT. Protein product: CASSLATGSNEKLFF.

The chain is built from TRBV29-1 and TRBJ1-1; no reliable D call. The V and J ends lost 5 bases and 1 base respectively, with 11 bases between them. Germline V gene sequence: CDR1 SQVTM, CDR2 ANQGSEA. The length of the CDR3 is 13 residues. The CDR3 coding sequence is TGCAGCGTTTGGAGCGCGGGGAACACTGAAGCTTTCTTT. Translation gives CSVWSAGNTEAFF.

V usage is TRBV30 and J usage is TRBJ1-1; TRBD1 aligns across 7 bases. The germline gives CDR1 GTSNPN, CDR2 SVGIG (reference sequence). CDR3 length: 13 amino acids. Trimming removed 4 bases from V and 5 bases from J; junction bases left unmatched: 7. CDR3 nucleotide sequence: TGTGCCTGGATGAGGACAGGAGGGACTGAAGCTTTCTTT. Encoded protein: CAWMRTGGTEAFF.

The gene calls are TRBV6-1 and TRBJ1-1; a possible D gene is TRBD1 (5 bases). This CDR3 region has 13 residues. CDR1 is MNHNS, CDR2 SASEGT, per germline. Trimming shortened V by 8 bases and J by 4 bases, and 14 bases separated the two germline ends. CDR3 in DNA: TGTGCCAGCTCGATGGCCAGGGTCACTGAAGCTTTCTTT. Amino acids: CASSMARVTEAFF.

The chain joins TRBV7-9 to TRBJ2-7; D possibly corresponds to TRBD1 (6 bases). Germline-derived CDR1 and CDR2 are SEHNR and FQNEAQ (reference sequence). Trimming pared 3 bases from V and 2 bases from J, leaving 14 bases between. CDR3 length equals 15 residues. The CDR3 nucleotides read TGTGCCAGCAGCTTGGGGGCAGGGGTTCCCTACGAGCAGTACTTC. Its protein is CASSLGAGVPYEQYF.

CDR3: CASSLLGQGYNEQFF. The CDR3 bases are TGCGCCAGCAGCTTGCTGGGACAGGGTTACAATGAGCAGTTCTTC. The chain combines TRBV5-1 with TRBJ2-1; 9 nucleotides agree with TRBD1. CDR1 SGHRS and CDR2 YFSETQ come from the germline V gene. V shed 1 base, J shed 4 bases, and the junction held 3 bases outside the gene matches. This CDR3 spans 15 amino acids.

CDR3 protein: CASSPFRIGGLSDTQYF. The DNA of the CDR3 is TGTGCCAGCAGCCCATTTCGAATCGGGGGGCTGTCAGATACGCAGTATTTT. The chain uses TRBV7-3 and TRBJ2-3; TRBD2 might be the D (7 bases). The CDR3 runs to 17 residues. CDR1 SGHTA and CDR2 FQGTGA come from the germline V gene. The V end lost 5 bases, the J end lost 4 bases, and 22 bases lay between the germline ends.

The rearrangement joins TRBV28 to TRBJ2-7, with 7 bases matching TRBD1. CDR1 is MDHEN and CDR2 is SYDVKM in the germline V gene. CDR3 length: 11 residues. Trimming took 5 bases from V and 10 from J; bases not matched to a gene: 5. CDR3 DNA sequence: TGTGCCAGCAGTGTAACAGGGGAACAGTACTTC. It is translated as CASSVTGEQYF.

The V gene is TRBV9, the J gene TRBJ1-1; D unclear. Trimming shortened V by 3 bases and J by 1 base, and 13 bases separated the two germline ends. The CDR3 is 15 residues long. CDR1 is SGDLS and CDR2 is YYNGEE in the germline V gene. CDR3 region: CASSGGPFENTEAFF. In DNA, the CDR3 is TGTGCCAGCAGCGGAGGACCCTTCGAGAACACTGAAGCTTTCTTT.

A note on this clone: Within the sample, other DNA sequences also encode this same CDR3. The chain combines TRBV5-4 with TRBJ1-2; 7 bases fit TRBD1. With 4 bases clipped from V and 5 bases from J, the junction kept 5 bases outside the gene matches. The CDR3 length is 13 residues. CDR1 and CDR2 (germline): SGHNT, YYREEE (reference sequence). The CDR3 DNA reads as TGTGCCAGCAGCGCGGGACAGCTTTATGGCTACACCTTC. This sequence encodes CASSAGQLYGYTF.

In this sample, this clone turned up once. The rearrangement joins TRBV5-1 to TRBJ2-1, with D unclear. The CDR3 length is 13 residues. From germline, CDR1 is SGHRS and CDR2 YFSETQ. V was trimmed by 0 bases and J by 4 bases, leaving 5 bases between them. CDR3 loop: CASSLAPYNEQFF. CDR3 in DNA: TGCGCCAGCAGCTTGGCGCCGTACAATGAGCAGTTCTTC. Using reference TRBV5-1 and TRBJ2-1 for the parts outside the CDR3, the full variable domain is KAGVTQTPRYLIKTRGQQVTLSCSPISGHRSVSWYQQTPGQGLQFLFEYFSETQRNKGNFPGRFSGRQFSNSRSEMNVSTLELGDSALYLCASSLAPYNEQFFGPGTRLTVL.

A single count supports this clone. The chain links TRBV27 to TRBJ2-2; 8 bases align to TRBD2. CDR1 and CDR2 (germline): MNHEY, SMNVEV (reference sequence). V lost 9 bases, J lost 1 base, and 7 bases stayed unmatched. This CDR3 has 15 amino acids. The CDR3 DNA reads as TGTGCCAGTCGGGGGCGGGAGGAGAACACCGGGGAGCTGTTTTTT. This encodes CASRGREENTGELFF.

The chain recombines TRBV11-2 with TRBJ2-2, with TRBD2 identical over 9 bases. This CDR3 comprises 16 residues. Trimming took 1 base from V and 7 from J; bases not matched to a gene: 7. Germline-derived CDR1 and CDR2 are SGHAT and FQNNGV. The DNA of the CDR3 is TGTGCCAGCAGCTTAGGGGCGGGAGGGCCGATCGGGGAGCTGTTTTTT. It specifies CASSLGAGGPIGELFF.

This chain links TRBV4-2 with TRBJ2-4, with D tentatively TRBD1 (5 bases). The CDR3 is 14 amino acids. CDR1 is LGHNA and CDR2 is YNFKEQ in the germline V gene. The V and J ends lost 0 bases and 6 bases respectively, with 9 bases between them. This CDR3 is CASSQDRGGNIQYF. DNA of the CDR3: TGTGCCAGCAGCCAAGATAGGGGCGGAAACATTCAGTACTTC.

On this clone: The germline gene is not matched at one end of the junction; a read error may be the cause. This chain connects TRBV4-2 to TRBJ1-5, with D tentatively TRBD1 (5 bases). CDR1 LGHNA and CDR2 YNFKEQ come from the germline V gene. The CDR3 spans 15 residues. The CDR3 reads CASSQEQVGNQLQHF. As DNA, the CDR3 is TGTGCCAGCAGCCAAGAACAGGTAGGGAATCAGCTCCAGCATTTT.

CDR3 loop: CASSPSTASSYNEQFF. The CDR3 DNA sequence: TGCGCCAGCAGCCCATCTACTGCTAGCTCCTACAATGAGCAGTTCTTC. The V call is TRBV4-1, the J call TRBJ2-1; no clear D gene. Germline V CDR1 and CDR2: MGHRA, YSYEKL. With 4 bases removed from V and 0 bases from J, the gap between germline ends came to 13 bases. The CDR3 length is 16 residues.

The chain uses TRBV28 and TRBJ2-6; D perhaps matches TRBD2 (6 bases). The CDR3 runs to 14 residues. The germline V gene encodes CDR1 MDHEN and CDR2 SYDVKM. V lost 10 bases to trimming and J lost 5 bases, with 15 bases between them. DNA for the CDR3: TGTGCCACCGGGGACTCCCAGAGGGCCAACGTCCTGACTTTC. It translates to CATGDSQRANVLTF.

The V call is TRBV28, the J call TRBJ2-3; D perhaps matches TRBD1 (5 bases). The germline gives CDR1 MDHEN, CDR2 SYDVKM. The CDR3 length is 14 residues. V lost 3 bases to trimming and J lost 4 bases, with 11 bases between them. CDR3 sequence reads: CASSFAGFADTQYF. The CDR3 DNA is TGTGCCAGCAGTTTCGCAGGGTTCGCAGATACGCAGTATTTT.

This clone has just a few counts. The CDR3 coding sequence is TGCGCCAGCAGCCAAGTCGGGGCTAGCGGAACCTACAATGAGCAGTTCTTC. Translation: CASSQVGASGTYNEQFF. The genes are TRBV10-1 and TRBJ2-1; 7 nucleotides align to TRBD2. Losses at the gene ends were 6 bases for V and 2 bases for J; bases not matched to a gene: 13. The V gene's germline CDR1 is WNHNN and CDR2 SYGVQD (reference sequence). There are 17 residues in the CDR3.